These T cell receptor beta chains were read from a single sample in a study of T-cell memory formation after mild COVID-19. TCRdb analysed the 5' RACE reads with MiXCR anew, one entry per CDR3 protein. The sample records about 440,000 distinct CDR3 sequences, 20% being singletons. The sequenced material came from PBMCs or a T cell subset sorted from them (not recorded which). These receptors all stem from an adult woman who had mild COVID-19 (a few samples of this study predate the infection). Cell type and time point are not known. Each CDR3 is given with its conserved first and last residue. D genes are given only for firm matches. Expanded clones are given a class, and other clones once, few, many or no size at all.

size: -; D: -; J: TRBJ2-2; V: TRBV20-1; CDR3: CSASSRVNTGELFF; DNA: TGCAGTGCTAGTTCCAGGGTGAACACCGGGGAGCTGTTTTTT
size: few; D: TRBD2; J: TRBJ2-2; V: TRBV5-5; CDR3: CASEGGGTNTGELFF; DNA: TGTGCCAGCGAGGGCGGGGGGACTAACACCGGGGAGCTGTTTTTT
size: -; D: TRBD2; J: TRBJ2-3; V: TRBV7-2; CDR3: CASSSPFLSGSITDTQYF; DNA: TGTGCCAGCAGCTCCCCTTTTCTCAGCGGGAGTATCACAGATACGCAGTATTTT
size: once; D: TRBD2; J: TRBJ2-2; V: TRBV25-1; CDR3: CASRRTSSNTGELFF; DNA: TGTGCCAGCAGGAGGACTAGTTCGAACACCGGGGAGCTGTTTTTT
size: -; D: TRBD1; J: TRBJ1-2; V: TRBV5-1; CDR3: CASSPGTDNYGYTF; DNA: TGCGCCAGCAGCCCTGGGACAGACAACTATGGCTACACCTTC
size: -; D: TRBD2; J: TRBJ2-5; V: TRBV5-6; CDR3: CASSLGTSGEQETQYF; DNA: TGTGCCAGCAGCTTGGGGACTAGCGGGGAACAAGAGACCCAGTACTTC
size: few; D: -; J: TRBJ1-1; V: TRBV20-1; CDR3: CSARFTGEAFF; DNA: TGCAGTGCTAGATTCACAGGGGAAGCTTTCTTT
size: few; D: TRBD1; J: TRBJ2-7; V: TRBV12-3/TRBV12-4; CDR3: CASSMTGHHEQYF; DNA: TGTGCCAGCAGTATGACAGGGCATCACGAGCAGTACTTC
size: few; D: TRBD2; J: TRBJ2-3; V: TRBV15; CDR3: CATLPLRGGTSTDTQYF; DNA: TGTGCCACCCTACCCCTGCGGGGGGGAACTAGCACAGATACGCAGTATTTT
size: few; D: -; J: TRBJ1-2; V: TRBV7-9; CDR3: CASSFTGPGGYTF; DNA: TGTGCCAGCAGCTTTACAGGGCCCGGTGGCTACACCTTC
size: few; D: -; J: TRBJ1-1; V: TRBV5-6; CDR3: CASSDPREAFF; DNA: TGTGCCAGCAGCGACCCCAGGGAAGCTTTCTTT
size: few; D: -; J: TRBJ2-7; V: TRBV12-3/TRBV12-4; CDR3: CASSTSTEQYF; DNA: TGTGCCAGCAGTACATCGACGGAGCAGTACTTC
size: -; D: -; J: TRBJ2-2; V: TRBV4-3; CDR3: CASSQDLWGNTGELFF; DNA: TGCGCCAGCAGCCAAGATCTATGGGGTAACACCGGGGAGCTGTTTTTT
size: many; D: TRBD2; J: TRBJ2-1; V: TRBV4-2; CDR3: CASSQDLAGSYNEQFF; DNA: TGTGCCAGCAGCCAAGACTTAGCGGGCTCCTACAATGAGCAGTTCTTC
size: -; D: -; J: TRBJ1-4; V: TRBV15; CDR3: CATSIGWPGKLFF; DNA: TGTGCCACCAGCATCGGGTGGCCCGGAAAACTGTTTTTT
size: many; D: TRBD1; J: TRBJ1-4; V: TRBV6-5; CDR3: CASSSGQGGEKLFF; DNA: TGTGCCAGCAGTTCAGGACAGGGTGGGGAAAAACTGTTTTTT
size: -; D: TRBD1; J: TRBJ2-7; V: TRBV15; CDR3: CATSRDRSSYEQYF; DNA: TGTGCCACCAGCAGGGACAGGAGCTCCTACGAGCAGTACTTC
size: -; D: TRBD1; J: TRBJ2-5; V: TRBV12-3/TRBV12-4; CDR3: CASSSWDREETQYF; DNA: TGTGCCAGCAGTTCGTGGGACAGAGAAGAGACCCAGTACTTC
size: few; D: TRBD2; J: TRBJ2-2; V: TRBV6-5; CDR3: CASTLAGAATGELFF; DNA: TGTGCCAGCACCCTAGCGGGGGCGGCTACCGGGGAGCTGTTTTTT
size: -; D: TRBD2; J: TRBJ2-3; V: TRBV29-1; CDR3: CSVSLSGRASDTQYF; DNA: TGCAGCGTTTCCCTCTCCGGGAGGGCCTCAGATACGCAGTATTTT
size: few; D: -; J: TRBJ1-2; V: TRBV7-9; CDR3: CASSLASGFNYGYTF; DNA: TGTGCCAGCAGCTTAGCTTCGGGGTTTAACTATGGCTACACCTTC
size: -; D: TRBD2; J: TRBJ2-1; V: TRBV7-9; CDR3: CASSLAVSGSMANNEQFF; DNA: TGTGCCAGCAGCTTAGCGGTGAGCGGGAGTATGGCCAACAATGAGCAGTTCTTC
size: -; D: -; J: TRBJ2-1; V: TRBV3-1; CDR3: CASSQAPSGPQFF; DNA: TGTGCCAGCAGCCAAGCTCCAAGCGGGCCACAGTTCTTC
size: few; D: -; J: TRBJ2-1; V: TRBV7-9; CDR3: CASSYGPTSHEQFF; DNA: TGTGCCAGCAGCTACGGTCCGACGAGTCATGAGCAGTTCTTC
size: few; D: TRBD2; J: TRBJ2-5; V: TRBV29-1; CDR3: CSAVLLAAQETQYF; DNA: TGCAGCGCCGTATTACTAGCGGCCCAAGAGACCCAGTACTTC
size: few; D: TRBD1; J: TRBJ2-1; V: TRBV27; CDR3: CASSLDRGLLWNEQFF; DNA: TGTGCCAGCAGTTTGGACAGGGGGCTGTTGTGGAATGAGCAGTTCTTC